The 10 T cell receptor beta chains reported below all come from one sample, sequenced in a study of cytomegalovirus exposure and HLA in healthy donors. Researchers ran the PCR with 60 Vbeta and 13 Jbeta primers. Only in-frame clones appear in the TCRdb table, and some are missing; sequencing was by immunoSEQ multiplex PCR. The data hold fewer than 250,000 clones, with under 80% observed a single time. Sequenced: PBMCs. The source is a woman aged 25 to 39 in good health and CMV-seronegative.

The rearrangement joins TRBV4-1 to TRBJ2-1; D is uncertain. The germline gives CDR1 MGHRA, CDR2 YSYEKL. Between the trimmed V and J ends, which lost 1 base and 5 bases, there was a span of 9 bases. The CDR3 length is 14 residues. The CDR3 DNA reads TGCGCCAGCAGCCAAGTCGGAGCCAACAATGAGCAGTTCTTC. Its protein product is CASSQVGANNEQFF.

The V and J genes are TRBV14 and TRBJ2-5; TRBD2 matches 8 bases. This CDR3 has 16 residues. Looked up from germline, CDR1 is SGHDN and CDR2 is FVKESK. Unmatched junction bases numbered 12, after V lost 3 bases and J lost 6 bases. The CDR3 loop reads CASSQSGLGREKTQYF. CDR3 sequence (DNA): TGTGCCAGCAGCCAGTCGGGACTAGGGAGGGAAAAGACCCAGTACTTC.

This chain joins TRBV27 and TRBJ2-2, with D tentatively TRBD1 (5 bases). Trimming stripped 5 bases from V and 2 bases from J, with 12 bases between. Germline values: CDR1 MNHEY, CDR2 SMNVEV (reference sequence). This CDR3 comprises 15 residues. The CDR3 nucleotides are TGTGCCAGCAGTGCAGGGTCGTACAACACCGGGGAGCTGTTTTTT. This gives the protein CASSAGSYNTGELFF.

This chain uses TRBV4-2 with TRBJ1-3; D is uncertain. CDR1 LGHNA and CDR2 YNFKEQ come from the germline V gene. The CDR3 has 15 residues. Trimming shortened V by 0 bases and J by 0 bases, and 6 bases separated the two germline ends. The CDR3 loop is CASSQDPSSGNTIYF. The DNA for the CDR3 is TGTGCCAGCAGCCAAGACCCCAGCTCTGGAAACACCATATATTTT.

This chain uses TRBV5-1 with TRBJ2-5; perhaps TRBD1 as D (6 bases). Trimming cost V 6 bases and J 2 bases, with 14 bases left between them. The germline gives CDR1 SGHRS, CDR2 YFSETQ. This CDR3 is built from 14 residues. CDR3 amino acids: CASKKLQGQETQYF. CDR3 sequence (DNA): TGCGCCAGCAAGAAGCTCCAGGGGCAAGAGACCCAGTACTTC.

The chain employs TRBV5-6 and TRBJ2-3; 14 bases line up with TRBD2. The junction had 5 bases not matched to a gene; V was cut back by 4 bases and J by 1 base. This CDR3 has 17 residues. Germline V CDR1 and CDR2: SGHDT, YYEEEE. The DNA of the CDR3 is TGTGCCAGCAGCCTCCTGGGACTAGCGGGAGGCACAGATACGCAGTATTTT. It codes for CASSLLGLAGGTDTQYF. Drawing the rest from reference TRBV5-6 and TRBJ2-3, the complete variable domain is DAGVTQSPTHLIKTRGQQVTLRCSPKSGHDTVSWYQQALGQGPQFIFQYYEEEERQRGNFPDRFSGHQFPNYSSELNVNALLLGDSALYLCASSLLGLAGGTDTQYFGPGTRLTVL.

This clone was picked up many times. The chain carries TRBV7-2 and TRBJ2-1; 7 positions agree with TRBD2. Losses at the gene ends were 0 bases for V and 4 bases for J; bases not matched to a gene: 9. The length of the CDR3 is 17 residues. Looked up from germline, CDR1 is SGHTA and CDR2 is FQGNSA. The chain's CDR3 is CASSLARVASGYNEQFF. The CDR3 region has the DNA TGTGCCAGCAGCTTAGCTAGGGTGGCTAGCGGTTACAATGAGCAGTTCTTC.

This clone turned up a few times. The chain joins TRBV5-1 to TRBJ2-1; 14 bases map to TRBD2. The CDR3 is made up of 16 amino acids. V was pared by 8 bases and J by 12 bases, with 16 bases of the junction left unmatched. The germline gives CDR1 SGHRS, CDR2 YFSETQ. The CDR3 nucleotides read TGCGCCAGTAGCACCGGGTCGGGACTAGCGGGAGAGAGGCAGTTCTTC. Translation: CASSTGSGLAGERQFF. Variable domain in full (rest from reference TRBV5-1 and TRBJ2-1): KAGVTQTPRYLIKTRGQQVTLSCSPISGHRSVSWYQQTPGQGLQFLFEYFSETQRNKGNFPGRFSGRQFSNSRSEMNVSTLELGDSALYLCASSTGSGLAGERQFFGPGTRLTVL.

This chain joins TRBV11-2 and TRBJ1-1; D is uncertain. The CDR3 contains 13 residues. Germline V gene lookup returns CDR1 SGHAT and CDR2 FQNNGV. V gave up 1 base and J gave up 2 bases, with 5 bases separating them. The CDR3 nucleotides are TGTGCCAGCAGCTTAGGGGCTAACACTGAAGCTTTCTTT. Its protein is CASSLGANTEAFF. Combining the CDR3 with reference TRBV11-2 and TRBJ1-1 gives the whole variable domain EAGVAQSPRYKIIEKRQSVAFWCNPISGHATLYWYQQILGQGPKLLIQFQNNGVVDDSQLPKDRFSAERLKGVDSTLKIQPAKLEDSAVYLCASSLGANTEAFFGQGTRLTVV.

The J gene is TRBJ1-1, the V gene TRBV28; D unclear. Germline CDR1 reads MDHEN; CDR2 reads SYDVKM. The CDR3 spans 15 residues. Deletions cut 3 bases from V and 0 bases from J, with 11 bases between. The CDR3 DNA reads as TGTGCCAGCAGTTTGAACCCAGGCATGAACACTGAAGCTTTCTTT. It specifies CASSLNPGMNTEAFF. Variable domain in full (rest from reference TRBV28 and TRBJ1-1): DVKVTQSSRYLVKRTGEKVFLECVQDMDHENMFWYRQDPGLGLRLIYFSYDVKMKEKGDIPEGYSVSREKKERFSLILESASTNQTSMYLCASSLNPGMNTEAFFGQGTRLTVV.